This is a list of T cell receptor beta chains from one sample in a study of post-analysis software for immune sequencing data. TCRdb redid the calling of the PCR reads with MiXCR, one entry per CDR3 protein. Of about 460,000 distinct CDR3 sequences listed, roughly 45% are singletons. Sequencing was performed on blood. The origin of the receptors is a girl between 5 and 17 years old with multiple sclerosis. CDR3s include the opening cysteine and the closing phenylalanine or tryptophan. The order of the fields is clone size, V gene, J gene, D gene, CDR3 protein, CDR3 DNA. A D gene is named only where the DNA matches it firmly. Only some rows state a clone size, as once, few, many or a class for expanded clones.

size: .
V: TRBV28
J: TRBJ2-7
D: .
CDR3: CASLTTGNSYEQYF
DNA: TGTGCCAGCCTGACCACAGGCAACTCCTACGAGCAGTACTTC

size: .
V: TRBV9
J: TRBJ2-2
D: .
CDR3: CASSVLGGRGTGELFF
DNA: TGTGCCAGCAGTGTCCTCGGAGGGAGAGGTACCGGGGAGCTGTTTTTT

size: once
V: TRBV5-6
J: TRBJ2-7
D: TRBD2
CDR3: CASSYLAGSSYEQYF
DNA: TGTGCCAGCAGCTACCTAGCGGGGTCCTCCTACGAGCAGTACTTC

size: .
V: TRBV12-3/TRBV12-4
J: TRBJ2-4
D: .
CDR3: CASGPTEGQYERYF
DNA: TGTGCCAGCGGCCCCACGGAGGGGCAGTACGAGCGGTACTTC

size: few
V: TRBV11-1
J: TRBJ1-2
D: .
CDR3: CASSLGQDLYGYTF
DNA: TGTGCCAGCAGCTTAGGACAGGACCTCTATGGCTACACCTTC

size: .
V: TRBV5-1
J: TRBJ2-7
D: TRBD1
CDR3: CASSLAAGQVYEQYF
DNA: TGCGCCAGCAGCTTGGCTGCGGGACAGGTATACGAGCAGTACTTC

size: .
V: TRBV12-3/TRBV12-4
J: TRBJ2-6
D: .
CDR3: CASSLRVAGANVLTF
DNA: TGTGCCAGCAGTTTAAGGGTAGCTGGGGCCAACGTCCTGACTTTC

size: .
V: TRBV12-3/TRBV12-4
J: TRBJ1-4
D: .
CDR3: CASSLAETNEELFF
DNA: TGTGCCAGCAGTTTGGCGGAAACTAATGAAGAACTGTTTTTT

size: few
V: TRBV7-2
J: TRBJ2-6
D: .
CDR3: CASSLGRGANVLTF
DNA: TGTGCCAGTAGCTTAGGGAGAGGGGCCAACGTCCTGACTTTC

size: few
V: TRBV5-1
J: TRBJ2-3
D: .
CDR3: CATALKGGATDTQYF
DNA: TGCGCCACAGCACTCAAGGGTGGCGCCACAGATACGCAGTATTTT